Listed below are T cell receptor beta chains from one sample, sequenced in a study of molecular identifiers for immune sequencing clone quantification. MiXCR, run by TCRdb on the PCR reads, gives a single entry per CDR3 protein. The data show around 470,000 distinct CDR3 sequences, about a fifth seen once. Sequencing input: naive CD8+ T cells from blood, with Jurkat cell RNA spiked in. Receptor source: a human donor in good health. Some libraries in this study had Jurkat cell RNA spiked in. Each CDR3 is given with its conserved first and last residue. Fields, in order: D gene, V gene, clone size, J gene, CDR3 protein, CDR3 DNA. D genes are given only for firm matches. Clone size is stated in some rows and not others, as once, few, many or a class when expanded.

d_call: TRBD1; v_call: TRBV25-1; clone_size: many; j_call: TRBJ2-4; cdr3_aa: CASSVLPRGQDRAIQYF; cdr3_nt: TGTGCCAGCAGTGTTCTACCCAGGGGCCAGGACAGGGCGATTCAGTACTTC
d_call: TRBD2; v_call: TRBV20-1; clone_size: many; j_call: TRBJ2-7; cdr3_aa: CSTRTSGALDSSYEQYF; cdr3_nt: TGCAGCACGAGGACTAGCGGGGCCCTCGATAGCTCCTACGAGCAGTACTTC
d_call: -; v_call: TRBV4-1; clone_size: -; j_call: TRBJ2-7; cdr3_aa: CASSQDQVGQYF; cdr3_nt: TGCGCCAGCAGCCAAGATCAAGTTGGGCAGTACTTC
d_call: TRBD2; v_call: TRBV19; clone_size: -; j_call: TRBJ2-5; cdr3_aa: CASSISSGGALGETQYF; cdr3_nt: TGTGCCAGTAGTATATCCAGCGGGGGGGCCCTCGGAGAGACCCAGTACTTC
d_call: TRBD1; v_call: TRBV20-1; clone_size: few; j_call: TRBJ2-7; cdr3_aa: CSARETGVYEQYF; cdr3_nt: TGCAGTGCTAGAGAGACAGGGGTCTACGAGCAGTACTTC
d_call: -; v_call: TRBV6-2/TRBV6-3; clone_size: many; j_call: TRBJ2-4; cdr3_aa: CASSYFDIQYF; cdr3_nt: TGTGCCAGCAGTTACTTTGACATTCAGTACTTC
d_call: TRBD2; v_call: TRBV7-9; clone_size: few; j_call: TRBJ2-1; cdr3_aa: CASSLGLAGGIYNEQFF; cdr3_nt: TGTGCCAGCAGCCTCGGACTAGCGGGGGGTATCTACAATGAGCAGTTCTTC
d_call: -; v_call: TRBV5-4; clone_size: many; j_call: TRBJ1-1; cdr3_aa: CAAVTNTEAFF; cdr3_nt: TGTGCCGCCGTTACGAACACTGAAGCTTTCTTT
d_call: -; v_call: TRBV2; clone_size: many; j_call: TRBJ2-5; cdr3_aa: CASRKEGVFQETQYF; cdr3_nt: TGTGCCAGCAGAAAAGAGGGGGTCTTCCAAGAGACCCAGTACTTC
d_call: TRBD1; v_call: TRBV5-1; clone_size: -; j_call: TRBJ1-4; cdr3_aa: CASSPQGASERLFF; cdr3_nt: TGCGCCAGCAGCCCACAGGGGGCGAGTGAAAGACTGTTTTTT
d_call: TRBD1; v_call: TRBV9; clone_size: -; j_call: TRBJ2-2; cdr3_aa: CASSHTGVRTGELFF; cdr3_nt: TGTGCCAGCAGCCATACAGGGGTTCGAACCGGGGAGCTGTTTTTT
d_call: TRBD2; v_call: TRBV19; clone_size: few; j_call: TRBJ2-3; cdr3_aa: CASSPSGGFTDTQYF; cdr3_nt: TGTGCCAGTAGCCCTAGCGGGGGCTTCACAGATACGCAGTATTTT
d_call: TRBD1; v_call: TRBV4-3; clone_size: -; j_call: TRBJ2-7; cdr3_aa: CASSQDWAGTAPYEQYF; cdr3_nt: TGCGCCAGCAGCCAAGATTGGGCCGGGACAGCACCCTACGAGCAGTACTTC
d_call: TRBD1; v_call: TRBV30; clone_size: few; j_call: TRBJ2-3; cdr3_aa: CAWSVAPGQLTDTQYF; cdr3_nt: TGTGCCTGGAGTGTAGCCCCGGGACAGCTCACAGATACGCAGTATTTT
d_call: TRBD1; v_call: TRBV6-5; clone_size: -; j_call: TRBJ1-6; cdr3_aa: CASSTGGSPLHF; cdr3_nt: TGTGCCAGCAGCACAGGGGGTTCACCCCTCCACTTT
d_call: TRBD2; v_call: TRBV20-1; clone_size: -; j_call: TRBJ2-2; cdr3_aa: CSARGAGGPAGELFF; cdr3_nt: TGCAGTGCTAGAGGAGCGGGAGGACCAGCCGGGGAGCTGTTTTTT
d_call: -; v_call: TRBV6-4; clone_size: -; j_call: TRBJ1-6; cdr3_aa: CASCDRINSPLHF; cdr3_nt: TGTGCCAGCTGCGACAGGATTAATTCACCCCTCCACTTT
d_call: TRBD1; v_call: TRBV7-2; clone_size: many; j_call: TRBJ2-5; cdr3_aa: CASSHTSEQGAKTQYF; cdr3_nt: TGTGCCAGCAGCCACACCTCCGAGCAGGGGGCGAAGACCCAGTACTTC
d_call: -; v_call: TRBV27; clone_size: few; j_call: TRBJ2-7; cdr3_aa: CASSFLGREQYF; cdr3_nt: TGTGCCAGCAGTTTTCTTGGACGCGAGCAGTACTTC
d_call: -; v_call: TRBV7-2; clone_size: many; j_call: TRBJ1-6; cdr3_aa: CASSLDGSYNSPLHF; cdr3_nt: TGTGCCAGCAGCTTAGACGGTTCCTATAATTCACCCCTCCACTTT
d_call: TRBD2; v_call: TRBV23-1; clone_size: many; j_call: TRBJ2-3; cdr3_aa: CASSLNSDPPLAGDTDTQYF; cdr3_nt: TGCGCCAGCAGTCTCAATTCCGATCCTCCTCTAGCGGGGGACACAGATACGCAGTATTTT
d_call: TRBD1; v_call: TRBV3-1; clone_size: few; j_call: TRBJ2-6; cdr3_aa: CASSHRGTATSGANVLTF; cdr3_nt: TGTGCCAGCAGCCATAGGGGGACAGCCACCTCTGGGGCCAACGTCCTGACTTTC
d_call: -; v_call: TRBV7-8; clone_size: -; j_call: TRBJ2-3; cdr3_aa: CASSSVGATSIDTQYF; cdr3_nt: TGTGCCAGCAGCTCCGTCGGAGCCACTAGCATAGATACGCAGTATTTT
d_call: -; v_call: TRBV11-2; clone_size: few; j_call: TRBJ1-2; cdr3_aa: CASSLGGAGFGYTF; cdr3_nt: TGTGCCAGCAGCTTAGGGGGCGCAGGCTTTGGCTACACCTTC
d_call: TRBD2; v_call: TRBV7-3; clone_size: many; j_call: TRBJ2-7; cdr3_aa: CASSLTSGSPEQYF; cdr3_nt: TGTGCCAGCAGCTTAACTAGCGGGAGCCCCGAGCAGTACTTC
d_call: -; v_call: TRBV6-1; clone_size: many; j_call: TRBJ1-1; cdr3_aa: CASKLSGMGTEAFF; cdr3_nt: TGTGCCAGCAAGCTGTCAGGCATGGGCACTGAAGCTTTCTTT
d_call: -; v_call: TRBV7-2; clone_size: -; j_call: TRBJ1-1; cdr3_aa: CASSVQGEACF; cdr3_nt: TGTGCCAGCAGCGTACAGGGTGAAGCTTGCTTT
d_call: -; v_call: TRBV4-1; clone_size: -; j_call: TRBJ1-1; cdr3_aa: CASSPRPRLTNTEAFF; cdr3_nt: TGCGCCAGCAGCCCAAGACCTCGCCTCACAAACACTGAAGCTTTCTTT
d_call: -; v_call: TRBV27; clone_size: few; j_call: TRBJ2-7; cdr3_aa: CASRGTGIYEQYF; cdr3_nt: TGTGCCAGCAGGGGAACAGGGATTTACGAGCAGTACTTC
d_call: TRBD1; v_call: TRBV6-7; clone_size: few; j_call: TRBJ1-2; cdr3_aa: CASSSDRGNYGYTF; cdr3_nt: TGTGCCAGCAGCTCAGACAGGGGTAACTATGGCTACACCTTC
d_call: -; v_call: TRBV19; clone_size: few; j_call: TRBJ2-2; cdr3_aa: CASSPSDRNTGELFF; cdr3_nt: TGTGCCAGTAGTCCCTCGGACAGGAACACCGGGGAGCTGTTTTTT
d_call: -; v_call: TRBV10-3; clone_size: few; j_call: TRBJ1-6; cdr3_aa: CAIRDDRGPYNSPLHF; cdr3_nt: TGTGCCATCAGGGATGACCGGGGACCCTATAATTCACCCCTCCACTTT
d_call: -; v_call: TRBV11-3; clone_size: -; j_call: TRBJ2-1; cdr3_aa: CASSDPGAANNEQFF; cdr3_nt: TGTGCCAGCAGCGACCCTGGGGCAGCCAACAATGAGCAGTTCTTC
d_call: -; v_call: TRBV7-7; clone_size: -; j_call: TRBJ2-5; cdr3_aa: CASNLEGLRETQYF; cdr3_nt: TGTGCTAGCAACTTAGAGGGTCTAAGAGAGACCCAGTACTTC
d_call: -; v_call: TRBV20-1; clone_size: few; j_call: TRBJ2-1; cdr3_aa: CSAPGLEKNEQFF; cdr3_nt: TGCAGTGCCCCAGGGTTGGAGAAGAATGAGCAGTTCTTC
d_call: TRBD1; v_call: TRBV19; clone_size: many; j_call: TRBJ2-6; cdr3_aa: CASSANRGANVLTF; cdr3_nt: TGTGCCAGTAGTGCGAACAGGGGAGCCAACGTCCTGACTTTC
d_call: TRBD1; v_call: TRBV11-2; clone_size: -; j_call: TRBJ2-7; cdr3_aa: CASSPVGTEFSYEQYF; cdr3_nt: TGTGCCAGCAGCCCGGTCGGGACAGAGTTCTCCTACGAGCAGTACTTC
d_call: TRBD1; v_call: TRBV6-2/TRBV6-3; clone_size: -; j_call: TRBJ1-5; cdr3_aa: CASSYLGTGFFWNQPQHF; cdr3_nt: TGTGCCAGCAGTTACCTCGGGACAGGGTTCTTCTGGAATCAGCCCCAGCATTTT
d_call: -; v_call: TRBV3-1; clone_size: -; j_call: TRBJ2-1; cdr3_aa: CASRASPGAGQPTYNEQFF; cdr3_nt: TGTGCCAGCAGGGCAAGTCCTGGGGCAGGACAGCCAACCTACAATGAGCAGTTCTTC
d_call: -; v_call: TRBV20-1; clone_size: many; j_call: TRBJ2-4; cdr3_aa: CSATLTWEQNIQYF; cdr3_nt: TGCAGTGCTACCCTGACCTGGGAGCAAAACATTCAGTACTTC
d_call: -; v_call: TRBV2; clone_size: once; j_call: TRBJ1-5; cdr3_aa: CANSEAGAYSNQPQHF; cdr3_nt: TGTGCCAACAGTGAGGCAGGGGCTTATAGCAATCAGCCCCAGCATTTT
d_call: TRBD1; v_call: TRBV29-1; clone_size: many; j_call: TRBJ1-2; cdr3_aa: CSGGQVNYGYTF; cdr3_nt: TGCAGCGGCGGACAGGTTAACTATGGCTACACCTTC
d_call: -; v_call: TRBV30; clone_size: few; j_call: TRBJ2-7; cdr3_aa: CAWSANAGRGAYEQYF; cdr3_nt: TGTGCCTGGAGTGCCAATGCAGGGAGAGGGGCCTACGAGCAGTACTTC
d_call: TRBD2; v_call: TRBV6-5; clone_size: many; j_call: TRBJ2-2; cdr3_aa: CASSYRLAGQELFF; cdr3_nt: TGTGCCAGCAGTTACCGACTAGCGGGACAGGAGCTGTTTTTT